This TCR beta chain was retrieved from a study of blood T cell repertoires in COVID-19. The wider study: Acute and convalescent COVID-19 samples came from the United States, Italy and Spain. In each case, the material was cDNA or gDNA derived from T cells, B-cell-depleted T cells, or PBMCs.

Germline CDR1 SGDLS, CDR2 YYNGEE. The CDR3 length is 13 residues. Trimming left V 4 bases short and J 4 bases short, with 11 bases between. In the authors' methods: Counts of nucleated cells, estimated from reference gene primer amplification, were obtained. Clones were read by immunoSEQ multiplex PCR, and TCRdb kept only the in-frame ones, dropping some. D and trimming were read from the DNA, whereas the V and J calls and clone size are those reported in that table. The sample carries about 33,000 clones, 88% recorded once. This chain joins TRBV9 and TRBJ1-1, with D maybe TRBD1 (5 bases). The source is a human donor in a cohort sampled during active COVID-19. Sequencing used peripheral blood. The CDR3 spells CASSQGTGTEAFF. The CDR3 DNA sequence: TGTGCCAGCAGCCAGGGAACGGGCACTGAAGCTTTCTTT. Combining the CDR3 with reference TRBV9 and TRBJ1-1 gives the whole variable domain DSGVTQTPKHLITATGQRVTLRCSPRSGDLSVYWYQQSLDQGLQFLIQYYNGEERAKGNILERFSAQQFPDLHSELNLSSLELGDSALYFCASSQGTGTEAFFGQGTRLTVV.